The 4 T cell receptor beta chains below were found in one sample sequenced in a study of read filtering for tumor transcriptome and immune sequencing. This library used around 0.4 ug RNA and molecular barcoded adaptors spanning alpha/delta and beta/gamma chains. TCRdb recomputed calls from the reads with MiXCR, one row per CDR3 protein. The sample consists of over 45,000 distinct CDR3 sequences, roughly 12% of them appearing once. The specimen was a population of CD138-negative cells sorted from bone marrow. The receptors originated from a donor at least 40 years old with multiple myeloma.

This clonotype was recorded many times. This CDR3 is CSAEGDRQETQYF. The CDR3 nucleotides are TGCAGTGCCGAAGGGGACAGACAAGAGACCCAGTACTTC. The chain combines TRBV20-1 with TRBJ2-5; 7 bases are a match to TRBD1. Germline-derived CDR1 and CDR2 are DFQATT and SNEGSKA (reference sequence). With 6 bases clipped from V and 2 bases from J, the junction kept 6 bases outside the gene matches. This CDR3 is 13 amino acids long.

This clonotype occurred many times. The gene calls are TRBV29-1 and TRBJ2-5, with 9 nucleotides matching TRBD1. CDR1 is SQVTM and CDR2 is ANQGSEA in the germline V gene. The CDR3 has 14 residues. V was clipped by 7 bases and J by 5 bases; unmatched bases: 11. Here the CDR3 reads CSGILGQGGETQYF. CDR3 coding DNA: TGCAGCGGTATATTGGGACAGGGCGGGGAGACCCAGTACTTC.

In its sample, this clonotype was seen many times. The rearrangement links TRBV12-3 or TRBV12-4 to TRBJ1-1; TRBD1 might be the D (6 bases). Trimming shortened V by 5 bases and J by 0 bases, and 13 bases separated the two germline ends. CDR3 length: 15 amino acids. The CDR3 spells CASSPRTEMNTEAFF. The CDR3 DNA follows: TGTGCCAGCAGTCCGCGGACAGAGATGAACACTGAAGCTTTCTTT.

As regards this clonotype: A much larger clone is a single base away; this may be a read error. A read error is likely, as this CDR3 ends without the conserved phenylalanine or tryptophan. The chain uses TRBV7-9 and TRBJ1-1; unclear D gene. Trimming took 3 bases from V and 1 from J, leaving 6 bases between them. From germline, CDR1 is SEHNR and CDR2 FQNEAQ (reference sequence). CDR3 length equals 13 residues. CDR3 sequence: CASSLSWNTEAFL. The CDR3 DNA follows: TGTGCCAGCAGCTTGTCCTGGAACACTGAAGCTTTCCTT.